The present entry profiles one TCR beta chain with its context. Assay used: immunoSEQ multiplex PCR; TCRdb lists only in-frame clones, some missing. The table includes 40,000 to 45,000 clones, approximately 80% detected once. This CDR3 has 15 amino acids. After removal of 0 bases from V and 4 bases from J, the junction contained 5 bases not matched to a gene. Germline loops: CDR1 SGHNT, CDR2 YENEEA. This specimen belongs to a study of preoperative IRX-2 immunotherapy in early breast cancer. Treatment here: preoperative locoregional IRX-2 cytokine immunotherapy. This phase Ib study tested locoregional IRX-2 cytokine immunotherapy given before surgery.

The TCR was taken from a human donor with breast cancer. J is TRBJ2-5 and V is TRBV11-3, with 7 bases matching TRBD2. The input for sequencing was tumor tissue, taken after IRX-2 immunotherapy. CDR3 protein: CASSLDSGEGETQYF. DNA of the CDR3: TGTGCCAGCAGCTTAGATTCCGGGGAGGGAGAGACCCAGTACTTC.